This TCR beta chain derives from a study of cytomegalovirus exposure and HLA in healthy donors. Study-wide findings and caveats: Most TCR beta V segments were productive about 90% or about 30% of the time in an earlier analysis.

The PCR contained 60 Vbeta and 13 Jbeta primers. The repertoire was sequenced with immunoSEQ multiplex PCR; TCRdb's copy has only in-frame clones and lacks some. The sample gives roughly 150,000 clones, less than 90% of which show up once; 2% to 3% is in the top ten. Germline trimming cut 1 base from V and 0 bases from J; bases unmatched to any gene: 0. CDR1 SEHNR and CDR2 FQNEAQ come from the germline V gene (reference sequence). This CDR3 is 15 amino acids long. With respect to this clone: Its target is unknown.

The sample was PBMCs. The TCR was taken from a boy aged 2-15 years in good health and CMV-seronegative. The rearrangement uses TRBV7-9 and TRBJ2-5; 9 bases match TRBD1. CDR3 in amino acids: CASSLGDRDQETQYF. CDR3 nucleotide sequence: TGTGCCAGCAGCTTAGGGGACAGGGACCAAGAGACCCAGTACTTC.